This T cell receptor (beta chain) was retrieved from a study of PD-1 blockade in classical Hodgkin lymphoma. In the study overall: Nivolumab dosing for patients was 3 mg/kg, administered intravenously every 2 weeks. Findings and caveats of the study: Complete responders' baseline diversity resembled that of newly diagnosed patients.

About this clone itself: Its antigen is as yet unknown.

The assay was immunoSEQ multiplex PCR, and TCRdb's table has in-frame clones only and misses some. The data show some 58,000 clones, 90% to 95% seen once. CDR3 size: 15 residues. V lost 4 bases and J lost 3, with 14 bases in between. Germline V gene lookup returns CDR1 SGHRS and CDR2 YFSETQ. Time point of the sample: cycle 4 day 1 (C4D1), after more than 5 weeks of nivolumab. Each patient's relapse followed autologous stem cell transplantation, and brentuximab vedotin exposure varied. Under best response, outcomes were complete response, partial response or progressive disease. The input for sequencing was peripheral blood mononuclear cells (PBMCs), taken before the fourth cycle of nivolumab. The chain joins TRBV5-1 to TRBJ2-1; the D is unclear. This clonotype was sampled from a human donor with classical Hodgkin lymphoma. CDR3 loop: CASSPWSEYYNEQFF. The CDR3 bases are TGCGCCAGCAGCCCGTGGTCGGAGTACTACAATGAGCAGTTCTTC.